Listed here are 19 T cell receptor beta chains from one sample, sequenced in a study of T-cell memory formation after mild COVID-19. TCRdb re-called the 5' RACE reads through MiXCR, storing one row per CDR3 protein. The repertoire holds 90,000 to 130,000 distinct CDR3 sequences, with 15% to 20% as singletons. Sequenced material: PBMCs or a T cell subset sorted from them (not recorded which). The receptor source for this set is a man between 18 and 29 years old who had mild COVID-19 (a few samples of this study predate the infection). Cell type and time point are not known.

This clonotype was recorded at least ten times. V gene TRBV7-2 combines with J gene TRBJ2-7, with TRBD2 matching 9 bases. The V segment lost 4 bases and the J segment 2 bases; nucleotides outside the gene matches: 0. The CDR3 totals 13 residues. Germline assignment: CDR1 SGHTA and CDR2 FQGNSA. CDR3 sequence: CASSWTSAYEQYV. The DNA for the CDR3 is TGTGCCAGCAGCTGGACTAGCGCCTACGAGCAGTACGTC.

The V gene is TRBV6-6, the J gene TRBJ2-5; 12 bases match TRBD2. CDR1 and CDR2 from the germline V gene are MNHNY and SVGAGI (reference sequence). The junction had 14 bases not matched to a gene; V was cut back by 4 bases and J by 5 bases. The CDR3 is 18 residues long. The CDR3: CASSSRLAGALIRETQYF. Here the CDR3 DNA reads TGTGCCAGCAGTTCGAGACTAGCGGGGGCCCTAATCCGGGAGACCCAGTACTTC.

A note on this clonotype: This likely comes from a read error, as the CDR3 has no conserved phenylalanine or tryptophan at its end. The rearrangement joins TRBV7-8 to TRBJ2-5; D is perhaps TRBD2 (6 bases). There are 13 residues in the CDR3. V lost 6 bases and J 3 bases, leaving 11 bases between the germline ends. Germline V gene data show CDR1 as SGHVS and CDR2 as FQNEAQ. The CDR3 DNA reads TGTGCCAGCAGACAAGGCGGGGAAGAGACCCAGTACTTA. Translation gives CASRQGGEETQYL.

V usage is TRBV29-1 and J usage is TRBJ1-1, with unresolved D. V dropped 4 bases and J dropped 1 base, with 7 bases sitting between them. This CDR3 is 12 amino acids long. From germline, CDR1 is SQVTM and CDR2 ANQGSEA. Here the CDR3 reads CSVAGGNTEAFF. The CDR3 DNA follows: TGCAGCGTTGCGGGCGGGAACACTGAAGCTTTCTTT.

The chain couples TRBV9 to TRBJ2-5, with 12 bases matching TRBD2. Looked up from germline, CDR1 is SGDLS and CDR2 is YYNGEE. The CDR3 contains 18 residues. The trim removed 0 bases at V and 3 bases at J, leaving 9 bases unmatched. CDR3 nucleotides: TGTGCCAGCAGCGTAGCCCCCTCCCTAGCGGGGGGGGAAGAGACCCAGTACTTC. It specifies CASSVAPSLAGGEETQYF.

This clonotype was picked up a small number of times. The genes are TRBV4-3 and TRBJ2-3; D unresolved. CDR1 is LGHNA, CDR2 YSLEER, per germline. V shed 1 base and J shed 6 bases, with 14 bases lying between them. This CDR3 region has 15 residues. The CDR3 protein is CASSQARDYGDTQYF. The CDR3 DNA follows: TGCGCCAGCAGCCAAGCCCGTGATTACGGGGATACGCAGTATTTT.

This clonotype was observed a handful of times. This rearrangement joins TRBV5-1 to TRBJ2-3; TRBD2 matches at 9 bases. V lost 1 base and J lost 7; bases outside the gene matches: 7. CDR1 and CDR2 (germline): SGHRS, YFSETQ. The CDR3 sequence is 15 residues long. This CDR3 is CASSLLSAGGHTQYF. CDR3 sequence (DNA): TGCGCCAGCAGCTTGTTGTCAGCGGGGGGTCATACGCAGTATTTT.

This chain uses TRBV18 with TRBJ2-5, with unresolved D. This CDR3 comprises 12 residues. CDR1 is KGHSH and CDR2 is LQKENI in the germline V gene. Trimming stripped 1 base from V and 10 bases from J, with 10 bases between. The CDR3 here is CASSPRIGFQYF. The CDR3 coding sequence is TGTGCCAGCTCACCACGGATTGGGTTCCAGTACTTC. The full variable domain, rest sourced from reference TRBV18 and TRBJ2-5, is NAGVMQNPRHLVRRRGQEARLRCSPMKGHSHVYWYRQLPEEGLKFMVYLQKENIIDESGMPKERFSAEFPKEGPSILRIQQVVRGDSAAYFCASSPRIGFQYFGPGTRLLVL.

This clonotype was picked up one time. The V call is TRBV6-5, the J call TRBJ1-5; 8 bases align to TRBD1. Unmatched junction bases numbered 7, after V lost 4 bases and J lost 2 bases. This CDR3 contains 16 residues. CDR1 is MNHEY and CDR2 is SVGAGI in the germline V gene. Here the CDR3 DNA reads TGTGCCAGCAGTTCCCAAACAGGGGGAGGCAATCAGCCCCAGCATTTT. Protein: CASSSQTGGGNQPQHF.

This clonotype came up a few times. The rearrangement links TRBV6-2 or TRBV6-3 to TRBJ2-7; TRBD2 matches at 13 bases. V shed 4 bases, J shed 6 bases, and the junction held 15 bases outside the gene matches. CDR1 is MNHEY and CDR2 is SVGEGT in the germline V gene. The CDR3 is made up of 18 amino acids. CDR3 DNA sequence: TGTGCCAGCAGTTCCTGGACTAGCGGGGGCCGAAGAGCAGGCGAGCAGTACTTC. Its translation is CASSSWTSGGRRAGEQYF.

J is TRBJ2-3 and V is TRBV5-1; TRBD1 aligns across 8 bases. The junction had 5 bases not matched to a gene; V was cut back by 4 bases and J by 4 bases. The CDR3 has 14 amino acids. The germline gives CDR1 SGHRS, CDR2 YFSETQ. CDR3 residues: CASSARTGPDTQYF. The CDR3 DNA sequence: TGCGCCAGCAGCGCTCGGACAGGGCCAGATACGCAGTATTTT.

In nucleotides, the CDR3 is TGTGCCAGCAGCTTAGGGATGGACAGCCACGAGCAGTACTTC. Its translation: CASSLGMDSHEQYF. This rearrangement joins TRBV7-9 to TRBJ2-7; D perhaps matches TRBD1 (6 bases). Germline CDR1 and CDR2: SEHNR and FQNEAQ (reference sequence). The length of the CDR3 is 14 residues. Trimming took off 1 base at V and 5 bases at J, with 12 bases between the two ends.

The chain carries TRBV11-2 and TRBJ1-6; a weak D match, TRBD1 (6 bases). Germline CDR1 SGHAT, CDR2 FQNNGV. The CDR3 length is 15 residues. The V end lost 6 bases, the J end lost 7 bases, and 16 bases lay between the germline ends. The CDR3 region has the DNA TGTGCCAGCAGAAACATACAGGGATTGAATTCACCCCTCCACTTT. Its protein is CASRNIQGLNSPLHF.

This clonotype was detected a few times. The rearrangement links TRBV12-3 or TRBV12-4 to TRBJ2-6; 7 nucleotides match TRBD1. The J segment lost 4 bases and the V segment lost 6 bases, leaving 3 bases of the junction unmatched. This CDR3 has 14 residues. The CDR3 DNA is TGTGCCAGCAGGGGGACAGACGGGGCCAACGTCCTGACTTTC. Residues: CASRGTDGANVLTF.

V gene TRBV5-1 combines with J gene TRBJ2-2, with 8 positions matching TRBD1. CDR1 is SGHRS and CDR2 is YFSETQ in the germline V gene. This CDR3 region has 18 residues. With 2 bases clipped from V and 5 bases from J, the junction kept 14 bases outside the gene matches. CDR3 sequence: CASSLGHPTGARTGELFF. In DNA, the CDR3 is TGCGCCAGCAGCTTAGGACATCCGACAGGGGCGAGGACCGGGGAGCTGTTTTTT.

This clonotype was counted many times. V usage is TRBV6-6 and J usage is TRBJ2-5; no clear D. The CDR3 runs 11 residues. Germline V CDR1 and CDR2: MNHNY, SVGAGI (reference sequence). V was shortened by 5 bases and J by 1 base, with 2 bases between the two germline ends. This CDR3 reads CASSTQETQYF. The CDR3 nucleotides read TGTGCCAGCAGTACCCAAGAGACCCAGTACTTC.

This clonotype has more than one count but fewer than ten. The chain joins TRBV20-1 to TRBJ1-5, with a possible D match to TRBD1 (5 bases). There are 14 residues in the CDR3. Germline V gene lookup returns CDR1 DFQATT and CDR2 SNEGSKA (reference sequence). Trimming took 5 bases from V and 6 from J, leaving 17 bases between them. Here the CDR3 reads CSAGKGRAGQPQHF. CDR3 in DNA: TGCAGTGCTGGGAAGGGCAGGGCTGGTCAGCCCCAGCATTTT.

The rearrangement uses TRBV12-3 or TRBV12-4 and TRBJ2-3; TRBD2 matches at 12 bases. This CDR3 region has 14 residues. The V gene end was trimmed by 5 bases and the J gene end by 5 bases; junction bases not matched to a gene: 2. The CDR3 DNA follows: TGTGCCAGCAGTCCTAGCGGGAGGGGAGATACGCAGTATTTT. It is translated as CASSPSGRGDTQYF.

This chain uses TRBV5-1 with TRBJ2-5; D may be TRBD1 or TRBD2 (5 bases each). Trimming took 3 bases from V and 3 from J, leaving 9 bases between them. In germline, CDR1 is SGHRS, CDR2 YFSETQ. The CDR3 length is 13 residues. The CDR3, as DNA: TGCGCCAGCAGCTCAGGGAGCGAAGAGACCCAGTACTTC. This gives the protein CASSSGSEETQYF. The complete variable domain, with remaining parts taken from reference TRBV5-1 and TRBJ2-5, reads KAGVTQTPRYLIKTRGQQVTLSCSPISGHRSVSWYQQTPGQGLQFLFEYFSETQRNKGNFPGRFSGRQFSNSRSEMNVSTLELGDSALYLCASSSGSEETQYFGPGTRLLVL.